This T cell receptor (beta chain) stems from a study of blood T cell repertoires in COVID-19 (dated by TCRdb to 2019 to 2021). For the wider study: Collaborator samples came from the United States, Italy and Spain and covered acute and convalescent phases of COVID-19. Where available, HLA class I and class II types were obtained from metadata supplied by the sample provider rather than from assay-based typing. The repertoires were made available in a free public database intended to serve as a resource for research on the immune response to SARS-CoV-2. The dataset comprised deeply sampled blood TCRbeta repertoires from subjects exposed to, actively infected with, or recovered from COVID-19. The material from the prospective study consisted of cDNA or gDNA derived from T cells, B-cell-depleted T cells, or PBMCs. The samples were drawn from the first 160 participants of the ongoing ImmuneRACE study and from 1,254 subjects provided by 6 global collaborators. Sample metadata almost always included a de-identified subject ID, COVID-19 status, age in years and sex.

TCRbeta CDR3 regions were amplified from genomic DNA using the immunoSEQ Assay, a bias-controlled multiplex PCR. As for the authors' bioinformatics: The number of nucleated cells in each sample was estimated by amplification of reference gene primers within the assay. Sequence reads were collapsed and filtered to measure the absolute abundance of every unique TCRbeta CDR3 rearrangement. For each sample, productive Simpson clonality was calculated as the square root of Simpson's diversity index over productive rearrangements. TCRdb stores this immuneACCESS table with in-frame sequences only. Part of the clones is absent; in the studies checked, under half of the shortfall reflects unresolved V genes, and no reason is known for the rest. V and J calls and clone size come straight from that table; D and trimming were deduced from the DNA. The table for this sample lists 120,000 or so clones; 85% to 90% of them were counted only once. Jointly, the top ten make up less than 2% of the sample.

CDR1 and CDR2, per the germline V gene (reference sequence), are SGHNT and YYREEE. The CDR3, cysteine through phenylalanine, is 15 amino acids long. The retained sequence is limited to the CDR3, 45 bases, with the frame set at the first base. The germline V end is reduced by 0 bases and the J end by 3 bases; junction bases left unmatched: 3. The collaborating institutions used their own protocols to collect whole blood in K2EDTA tubes. For TCRbeta analysis, collaborators shipped samples as frozen whole blood, isolated PBMCs, or DNA extracted from either of those sample types. The study at large found these results: The quantity of clinical and demographic metadata differed by source and by participant and was supplied without curation.

Concerning this clone itself: Which antigen it targets is not known. Qualities for individual bases were not recorded, and no much larger clone is one base off.

This clonotype was obtained from a human donor in a cohort sampled during active COVID-19. The rearranged segments are TRBV5-4 and TRBJ2-3; TRBD2 aligns with 8 central bases. The sample consisted of peripheral blood. The CDR3 here reads CASSLAGGPTDTQYF. The nucleotide sequence is given as TGTGCCAGCAGCTTGGCGGGGGGGCCAACAGATACGCAGTATTTT.